The TCR beta chain described here comes from a study of cytomegalovirus exposure and HLA in healthy donors. Points on this clone: The antigen is not known. At one of its ends the junction is not consistent with the germline gene, which may arise from a read error. Distinct nucleotide sequences in the sample also encode this CDR3.

Germline CDR1 MNHNS, CDR2 SASEGT. The CDR3 runs 15 residues. Findings and limits, study-wide: TRBV6-2, TRBV6-3 and some other V segments were excluded as indistinguishable.

PCR primers comprised 60 Vbeta and 13 Jbeta primers. Profiling relied on immunoSEQ multiplex PCR, and the TCRdb table lists in-frame clones only, not all of them. The repertoire consists of 100,000 to 150,000 clones, with roughly 80% occurring once and the leading ten covering 3.5% to 4.5%. This clonotype was obtained from a man between 18 and 29 years old in good health and CMV-seropositive. This sequence joins TRBV6-1 and TRBJ1-5; D unresolved. What was sequenced was PBMCs. CDR3 in amino acids: CASTLATTIYQPQHF. The DNA for the CDR3 is TGTGCCAGCACGCTCGCGACAACGATTTATCAGCCCCAGCACTTT.